Each of the 28 T cell receptor beta chains below was sequenced from the same sample in a study of T cells in Graves' hyperthyroidism and ophthalmopathy. Regions amplified from RNA transcripts were the TCR beta CDR3 regions. Carried out on the TCR CDR3, a first-round RT-PCR used the HTBI primer set. TCRdb used MiXCR to reprocess the multiplex PCR reads, holding one entry per CDR3 protein. The sample includes under 450,000 distinct CDR3 sequences, 15% to 19% of them seen just once. Specimen: blood. These receptors were taken from a young woman with Graves' hyperthyroidism.

The chain has TRBV18 and TRBJ1-5; 8 bases agree with TRBD1. Germline CDR1 is KGHSH and CDR2 is LQKENI. J gave up 4 bases and V 0 bases, and 8 bases lay outside the gene matches. The CDR3 extends over 17 amino acids. The CDR3 DNA is TGTGCCAGCTCACCACCGTACACAGGGGGTGGGAATCAGCCCCAGCATTTT. Translating gives CASSPPYTGGGNQPQHF.

The rearrangement uses TRBV7-9 and TRBJ2-7; 9 bases fit TRBD1. The V gene's germline CDR1 is SEHNR and CDR2 FQNEAQ (reference sequence). The V segment lost 1 base and the J segment 4 bases; nucleotides outside the gene matches: 5. The CDR3 is made up of 15 amino acids. CDR3 sequence (DNA): TGTGCCAGCAGCTTAGGTGGGACAGGGCTGTACGAGCAGTACTTC. The encoded protein is CASSLGGTGLYEQYF.

This clonotype showed up just a few times. J is TRBJ2-3 and V is TRBV11-1; a weak D match, TRBD2 (6 bases). Germline lookup yields CDR1 SGHAT and CDR2 FQDESV (reference sequence). V was shortened by 3 bases and J by 4 bases, with 8 bases between the two germline ends. This CDR3 contains 13 residues. CDR3 sequence: CASSFGGPDTQYF. Written as DNA, the CDR3 is TGTGCCAGCAGCTTCGGGGGACCAGATACGCAGTATTTT.

This clonotype was picked up many times. The rearrangement joins TRBV7-3 to TRBJ1-1, with 7 bases lining up with TRBD1. Germline assignment: CDR1 SGHTA and CDR2 FQGTGA. This CDR3 has 14 residues. V dropped 5 bases and J dropped 2; count of bases not matched to a gene: 5. The CDR3 nucleotides are TGTGCCAGCAGCCAGGGACAGATAAACACTGAAGCTTTCTTT. This gives the protein CASSQGQINTEAFF.

This clonotype has ten or more counts. The rearrangement links TRBV6-2 or TRBV6-3 to TRBJ1-2; tentatively, D is TRBD1 (6 bases). The CDR3 loop spans 13 amino acids. Germline V lookup: CDR1 MNHEY, CDR2 SVGEGT. The germline V and J ends were trimmed by 4 bases and 8 bases, with 14 bases remaining between them. CDR3 sequence: CASSWDTAGGYTF. In DNA form, the CDR3 reads TGTGCCAGCAGTTGGGACACGGCGGGAGGCTACACCTTC.

In this sample, this clonotype turned up a few times. One junction end disagrees with the germline gene, perhaps due to a read error. CDR3 sequence reads: CASTWDNMNTEASF. The CDR3 nucleotides read TGTGCCAGCACCTGGGACAACATGAACACTGAAGCTTCCTTT. The genes are TRBV28 and TRBJ1-1, with D maybe TRBD1 (6 bases). Per germline, CDR1 MDHEN and CDR2 SYDVKM. The CDR3 is 14 amino acids.

This clonotype was seen only a few times. The rearrangement uses TRBV10-3 and TRBJ2-7, with D possibly being TRBD2 (5 bases). From germline, CDR1 is ENHRY and CDR2 SYGVKD. The CDR3 has 13 residues. V dropped 0 bases and J dropped 7 bases, with 10 bases sitting between them. The CDR3: CAISESSGREQYF. The CDR3 DNA reads as TGTGCCATCAGTGAGTCCTCGGGGAGAGAGCAGTACTTC.

There are a few counts of this clonotype. V usage is TRBV10-3 and J usage is TRBJ1-4, with TRBD1 as a possible D gene (6 bases). Germline lookup yields CDR1 ENHRY and CDR2 SYGVKD. Trimming removed 6 bases from V and 8 bases from J, with 19 bases in between. The CDR3 is 15 residues long. Here the CDR3 reads CAISASGGGQEKLFF. In nucleotides, the CDR3 is TGTGCCATCAGCGCCTCAGGCGGGGGCCAGGAAAAACTGTTTTTT.

This clonotype was observed a few times. Here the CDR3 DNA reads TGTGCCAGCAGTTACTCGAGACGGGCCCAGAGGAACGAGCAGTACTTC. It is translated as CASSYSRRAQRNEQYF. The chain links TRBV6-2 or TRBV6-3 to TRBJ2-7; no reliable D call. The CDR3 is 16 residues long. Germline-derived CDR1 and CDR2 are MNHEY and SVGEGT. The V end was cut by 0 bases, the J end by 5 bases, with 17 bases between.

This clonotype was picked up many times. The J gene is TRBJ2-2, the V gene TRBV28, with 7 bases aligning to TRBD2. V was pared by 2 bases and J by 6 bases, with 6 bases of the junction left unmatched. The CDR3 totals 15 residues. Germline V gives CDR1 MDHEN, CDR2 SYDVKM. The CDR3 region is CASSLEGTIPGELFF. CDR3 nucleotide sequence: TGTGCCAGCAGTTTAGAGGGGACTATCCCCGGGGAGCTGTTTTTT. Based on the CDR3 plus reference TRBV28 and TRBJ2-2, the full variable domain is DVKVTQSSRYLVKRTGEKVFLECVQDMDHENMFWYRQDPGLGLRLIYFSYDVKMKEKGDIPEGYSVSREKKERFSLILESASTNQTSMYLCASSLEGTIPGELFFGEGSRLTVL.

This clonotype was seen only a few times. V gene TRBV2 combines with J gene TRBJ1-6; possibly TRBD1 for D (5 bases). Per the germline V gene, CDR1 is SNHLY and CDR2 is FYNNEI. CDR3 size: 18 residues. The ends were cut back, 1 base at V and 4 bases at J, with 17 bases in the middle. The CDR3 nucleotides are TGTGCCAGCAGTGAAGGGGCAGGGCCACTAAAATATAATTCACCCCTCCACTTT. Translating gives CASSEGAGPLKYNSPLHF.

This clonotype was seen a handful of times. This chain uses TRBV7-2 with TRBJ2-6; D is uncertain. The germline V and J ends were trimmed by 5 bases and 0 bases, with 5 bases remaining between them. Germline V gives CDR1 SGHTA, CDR2 FQGNSA. The CDR3 length is 14 residues. As DNA, the CDR3 is TGTGCCAGCAGCCCCATCTCTGGGGCCAACGTCCTGACTTTC. Protein: CASSPISGANVLTF. Drawing the rest from reference TRBV7-2 and TRBJ2-6, the complete variable domain is GAGVSQSPSNKVTEKGKDVELRCDPISGHTALYWYRQSLGQGLEFLIYFQGNSAPDKSGLPSDRFSAERTGGSVSTLTIQRTQQEDSAVYLCASSPISGANVLTFGAGSRLTVL.

This clonotype was recorded only once. Germline and junction disagree at one end, which may indicate a read error. V usage is TRBV11-2 and J usage is TRBJ2-7, with 7 bases fitting TRBD2. Germline CDR1 and CDR2: SGHAT and FQNNGV. This CDR3 is 15 amino acids long. CDR3 DNA sequence: TGTGCCAACAGCTTGGCAGCGGGACTCCCCTACGAGCAGTACTTC. Its translation is CANSLAAGLPYEQYF.

Remarks on this clonotype: This may be a read error, as it is one base from a much larger clone. The chain links TRBV27 to TRBJ2-3; D possibly corresponds to TRBD2 (6 bases). The CDR3 runs to 17 residues. Germline assignment: CDR1 MNHEY and CDR2 SMNVEV (reference sequence). CDR3 bases: TGTGCCAGCAGTTGGGTCCCGGGACTCCCTGCGGCAGATACGCGGTATTTT. Translating gives CASSWVPGLPAADTRYF.

This clonotype showed up many times. This chain links TRBV5-1 with TRBJ2-3; 9 nucleotides match TRBD2. CDR1 SGHRS and CDR2 YFSETQ come from the germline V gene. This CDR3 contains 17 residues. V was pared by 0 bases and J by 0 bases, with 5 bases of the junction left unmatched. The CDR3 reads CASSLAASGTSTDTQYF. The CDR3 region has the DNA TGCGCCAGCAGCTTGGCGGCTAGCGGGACTAGCACAGATACGCAGTATTTT.

The chain is built from TRBV2 and TRBJ2-1; possibly TRBD1 for D (7 bases). From germline, CDR1 is SNHLY and CDR2 FYNNEI. The CDR3 length is 15 residues. Trimming removed 5 bases at V and 8 bases at J, with 19 bases between. The chain's CDR3 is CASSRESGGMDEQFF. CDR3 nucleotide sequence: TGTGCCAGCAGTCGGGAGTCAGGGGGGATGGATGAGCAGTTCTTC.

The chain carries TRBV20-1 and TRBJ2-7, with 9 bases lining up with TRBD2. Germline assignment: CDR1 DFQATT and CDR2 SNEGSKA (reference sequence). The CDR3 totals 17 residues. V lost 1 base and J lost 2; bases outside the gene matches: 12. The CDR3 here is CSARGTWAGGTTYEQYF. CDR3 bases: TGCAGTGCTAGAGGGACCTGGGCGGGGGGGACTACCTACGAGCAGTACTTC.

The rearrangement uses TRBV12-3 or TRBV12-4 and TRBJ2-3; TRBD2 matches 10 bases. J gave up 5 bases and V 1 base, and 6 bases lay outside the gene matches. This CDR3 comprises 16 residues. The CDR3 coding sequence is TGTGCCAGCAGTTTAGGAAGCGGGGGGGCGGGAGATACGCAGTATTTT. This codes for CASSLGSGGAGDTQYF.

This clonotype was detected ten times or more. This sequence joins TRBV27 and TRBJ1-4; D unclear. The CDR3 consists of 14 residues. Looked up from germline, CDR1 is MNHEY and CDR2 is SMNVEV (reference sequence). V was cut by 6 bases and J by 3 bases, with 11 bases left in between. This chain's CDR3 is CASSYTFSNEKLFF. Here the CDR3 DNA reads TGTGCCAGCAGCTACACATTCTCTAATGAAAAACTGTTTTTT.

This clonotype was recorded at least ten times. The CDR3 DNA follows: TGTGCCAGTCTCCTTTGGGGGGGCGGCGACGAGCAGTACTTC. Its translation is CASLLWGGGDEQYF. The rearrangement links TRBV12-3 or TRBV12-4 to TRBJ2-7; D might be TRBD2 (7 bases). The V end was cut by 9 bases, the J end by 5 bases, with 20 bases between. The CDR3 has 14 residues.

The chain couples TRBV27 to TRBJ2-3, with 11 positions matching TRBD2. With 6 bases clipped from V and 2 bases from J, the junction kept 7 bases outside the gene matches. The CDR3 loop spans 16 amino acids. Per germline, CDR1 MNHEY and CDR2 SMNVEV (reference sequence). CDR3 residues: CASSLGTSGYTDTQYF. In DNA, the CDR3 is TGTGCCAGCAGCTTGGGGACTAGCGGATACACAGATACGCAGTATTTT.

This clonotype was detected once. This rearrangement joins TRBV5-1 to TRBJ2-1; 8 nucleotides match TRBD1. CDR3 length equals 14 residues. V shed 4 bases and J 6 bases; nucleotides not matched to a gene: 6. Germline CDR1 and CDR2: SGHRS and YFSETQ. Written as DNA, the CDR3 is TGCGCCAGCAGCCTGGACAGGGCCGGCAATGAGCAGTTCTTC. Residues: CASSLDRAGNEQFF.

This clonotype was counted once. The chain combines TRBV10-2 with TRBJ1-1; weak D call: TRBD1 (6 bases). V was trimmed by 5 bases and J by 0 bases, leaving 13 bases between them. CDR3 size: 15 residues. Germline V gene lookup returns CDR1 WSHSY and CDR2 SAAADI. The DNA for the CDR3 is TGCGCCAGCAGTCGGATACAGGGCATGAACACTGAAGCTTTCTTT. It specifies CASSRIQGMNTEAFF.

This clonotype was seen at least ten times. The rearrangement joins TRBV7-9 to TRBJ2-3; D not resolved. Germline V CDR1 and CDR2: SEHNR, FQNEAQ (reference sequence). Trimming took 3 bases from V and 6 from J, leaving 10 bases between them. CDR3 size: 13 residues. CDR3 sequence reads: CASSFGGIDTQYF. DNA of the CDR3: TGTGCCAGCAGCTTCGGTGGGATCGATACGCAGTATTTT.

The gene calls are TRBV7-9 and TRBJ1-1, with 7 bases fitting TRBD1. This CDR3 is 15 amino acids long. The germline V gene encodes CDR1 SEHNR and CDR2 FQNEAQ (reference sequence). V shed 0 bases, J shed 5 bases, and the junction held 6 bases outside the gene matches. CDR3: CASSLAAGGNTEAFF. The CDR3 DNA is TGTGCCAGCAGCTTAGCAGCAGGGGGAAATACTGAAGCTTTCTTT.

This clonotype was counted ten times or more. The chain uses TRBV5-6 and TRBJ2-1; maybe TRBD2 (6 bases). Trimming removed 4 bases from V and 10 bases from J, with 18 bases in between. This CDR3 is 14 amino acids long. Germline V gene data show CDR1 as SGHDT and CDR2 as YYEEEE. The CDR3 coding sequence is TGTGCCAGCAGCCTCCAGGGCGGGATTGAAGAGCAGTTCTTC. This encodes CASSLQGGIEEQFF.

The V call is TRBV20-1, the J call TRBJ2-7; 9 nucleotides line up with TRBD1. Germline CDR1 is DFQATT and CDR2 is SNEGSKA (reference sequence). The CDR3 is 14 amino acids. Trimming cost V 1 base and J 3 bases; bases outside gene matches: 4. CDR3 DNA: TGCAGTGCTAGAGCAGGGGACAGGGACTACGAGCAGTACTTC. Its translation: CSARAGDRDYEQYF.

This clonotype was counted ten times or more. This chain joins TRBV14 and TRBJ2-5; D ambiguous. Trimming removed 4 bases at V and 0 bases at J, with 15 bases between. Germline V CDR1 and CDR2: SGHDN, FVKESK. CDR3 length: 16 amino acids. CDR3 amino acids: CASSRGESPYQETQYF. The CDR3 DNA sequence: TGTGCCAGCAGCCGAGGAGAGAGCCCATACCAAGAGACCCAGTACTTC.